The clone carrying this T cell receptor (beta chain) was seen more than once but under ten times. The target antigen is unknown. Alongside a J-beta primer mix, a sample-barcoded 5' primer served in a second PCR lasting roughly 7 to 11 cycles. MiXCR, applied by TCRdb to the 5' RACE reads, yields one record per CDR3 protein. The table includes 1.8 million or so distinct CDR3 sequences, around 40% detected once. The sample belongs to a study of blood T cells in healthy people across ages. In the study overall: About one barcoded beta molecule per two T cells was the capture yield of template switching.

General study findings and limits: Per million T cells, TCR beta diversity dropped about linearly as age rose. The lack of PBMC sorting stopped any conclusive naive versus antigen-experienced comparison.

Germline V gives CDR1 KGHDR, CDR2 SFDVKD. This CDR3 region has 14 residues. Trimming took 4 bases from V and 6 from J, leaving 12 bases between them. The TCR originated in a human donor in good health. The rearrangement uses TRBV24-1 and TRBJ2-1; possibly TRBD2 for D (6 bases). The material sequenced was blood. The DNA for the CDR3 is TGTGCCACCAGTGACCCCCGGGGGTTCAATGAGCAGTTCTTC. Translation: CATSDPRGFNEQFF.